This T cell receptor beta chain derives from a study of cytomegalovirus exposure and HLA in healthy donors. Study observations and caveats: The authors excluded some V segments, including TRBV6-2 and TRBV6-3, as indistinguishable. Listed as cytomegalovirus-associated were 164 TCR beta chains. TCR beta chains associated with HLA were, in a later analysis, more clonally expanded than equally common others. Per a later analysis, 18,000 or so TCR beta sequences showed association with HLA alleles at 0.05 false discovery rate.

Concerning this clone: Its antigen is unknown.

The CDR3 has 13 residues. V was pared by 10 bases and J by 7 bases, with 5 bases of the junction left unmatched. Germline V gene sequence: CDR1 MNHEY, CDR2 SMNVEV (reference sequence). The PCR was carried out with 60 Vbeta primers and 13 Jbeta primers. TCRdb's table, derived via immunoSEQ multiplex PCR, lists solely in-frame clones and lacks some. The table has approximately 130,000 clones, approximately 75% seen once. Sequencing input: PBMCs. The receptor's source is a male donor in good health and CMV-seronegative. The V gene is TRBV27, the J gene TRBJ2-1; 12 bases line up with TRBD2. Here the CDR3 DNA reads TGTGCCATACTAGCGGGGGGCGTAAATGAGCAGTTCTTC. Its translation: CAILAGGVNEQFF.